The TCR beta chain under discussion was sequenced for a study of cytomegalovirus exposure and HLA in healthy donors (dated by TCRdb to 2016 to 2017). General notes on the study: In an earlier analysis of under 750 of the donors, 276 Gb of sequence data and approximately 100 million unique TCR beta sequences from roughly 180 million T cells were reported. The study was designed to test whether signatures of past pathogen exposure could be identified by cataloging public T cell receptors. Roughly 310 gigabases of sequencing data and approximately 93 million unique TCR sequences were included in an early release covering 550 to 800 HLA-typed donors. All discovery cohort repertoires had been generated using a single sequencing platform. To study patterns of TCR occurrence, a later analysis re-analyzed previously published TCR beta repertoires from around 660 donors and added high-resolution HLA genotyping. HLA typing included class I and class II loci at four-digit resolution. Besides the first cohort of around 700 subjects, a separate validation cohort made up of over a hundred different subjects was used. Alongside the repertoire data, information on donor age, sex, ethnicity and CMV serostatus was compiled. To decide whether each TCR beta V gene segment behaved as functional or pseudogenic, an earlier analysis of some 600 of the donors relied on high-throughput TCR beta sequencing. Across some 400 genotyped donors of the cohort, an average of approximately 200,000 unique TCR beta nucleotide sequences per donor were sequenced, and approximately 19% of those sequences were non-productive. Rather than using new phenotypic data, the later analysis identified candidate immune exposures from TCR beta sequences and from how often those sequences occurred across donors. Typing coverage varied by locus: roughly 629-640 donors for A, B, C, DRB1 and DQB1; under 550 for DQA1; approximately 570 for DPA1; about 450 for DPB1. The T cell repertoires of under 750 subjects were profiled by immunosequencing and related to cytomegalovirus serostatus. To predict cytomegalovirus infection status, the study combined high-throughput TCR immunosequencing, statistical association of individual TCRs with disease status, and machine learning. A few DR-DQ haplotypes were handled as single units for association and clustering because linkage in the cohort was strong. A later genetic analysis took genome-wide SNP genotypes for about three fifths of the roughly 700 donors and used that subset as a discovery cohort. Of the roughly 390 genotyped donors, 65% to 90% were placed in the genetic ancestry cluster associated with self-reported Caucasian donors.

For CDR1 and CDR2, the germline V gene lists SGHDT and YYEEEE. From its cysteine to its phenylalanine, the CDR3 spans 13 amino acids. Of all the DNA, just the CDR3 is kept, 39 bases in frame from base 1. V and J are truncated by 0 bases and 3 bases respectively, leaving an intervening sequence of 6 bases. Here is what the overall study found, with its caveats: The earlier analysis of 450 to 700 of the donors excluded approximately 17 rarely observed V segments, including chromosome 9 orphons, because counts were too low. Specific HLA alleles were associated with 15,000 to 20,000 TCR beta sequences at a false discovery rate of 0.05 in a later analysis. The sequencing pipeline was judged likely to have produced a cluster of highly shared sequence variants as a technical artifact. Linkage disequilibrium might explain the correlated functional status among segregating V segments, but an unknown experimental factor could not be excluded. A further reported finding was that TCR beta sequences accurately predicted the HLA-A and HLA-B alleles for most subjects in the first cohort. According to a later genetic analysis, donors in an Asian-associated ancestry cluster had fewer N-insertions in productive TCRs than the approximately 710-donor mean. This cohort had only TCR beta chains sequenced, and the lack of alpha or paired-chain data limited which features could be detected. Immune exposure information for the cohort was limited to CMV serostatus. In a later genetic analysis, a missense DCLRE1C variant was associated with V-gene and J-gene trimming of TCR beta chains, and the association was replicated in an independent cohort. While some public TCRs were present in many individuals, most TCR sequences turned up only very rarely across donors. It was suggested by the authors that the approach could potentially be generalized to other disease states and immunological phenotypes. In a later analysis, the rate of TCR association differed among HLA loci, with DRB1 alleles having the most associated TCRs and HLA-C alleles having the fewest. Several of the top co-occurrence clusters appeared to be linked to parvovirus B19, influenza, CMV and Epstein-Barr virus, according to a later analysis. Some IMGT-functional V segments, including TRBV6-2 and TRBV6-3, could not be distinguished by the 87-base-pair reads and were therefore excluded. In both the original and validation cohorts, the classifier was reported to diagnose cytomegalovirus status with high specificity and sensitivity. When HLA alleles, especially DR and DQ, strongly co-occurred, TCR associations were difficult to assign to individual alleles. In vitro tests confirmed that a few of the cytomegalovirus-associated TCR beta chains recognize cytomegalovirus antigens. Most CMV-associated TCR beta chains appeared to be HLA-restricted in a later analysis, and the HLA associations seemed to be driven largely by CMV exposure. The presence/absence analyses assumed that sequencing depth was roughly uniform across donors, and that assumption may not be true. In a later analysis, HLA-associated TCR beta chains showed more clonal expansion and lower generation probabilities than non-associated chains that were equally common. An earlier analysis of some 560 of the donors showed that most TCR beta V segments appeared in productive rearrangements either about 90% or about 30% of the time, which broadly matched IMGT annotations. Because some donors lacked HLA typing at each locus, the association tests relied only on the typed subset. The study listed 170 or so TCR beta chains as associated with cytomegalovirus.

The cohort was made up of 650 to 700 healthy bone marrow donors. Cohort members were all nominally healthy when sampled, although unrecorded immune exposures were likely present. The donor was CMV seronegative and was included in the group of 352 seronegative cohort members. Every donor gave a peripheral blood sample, and the peripheral blood mononuclear cells from that sample were used for TCR beta sequencing. The Qiagen DNeasy Blood Extraction Kit was used to extract genomic DNA from the blood cell samples. In regard to this clone: The antigen it recognizes is unknown. No much larger clonotype is one base removed from it; base qualities were not supplied.

Libraries were made using the immunoSEQ multiplex PCR assay. The multiplex PCR relied on a mix of 60 forward primers for TCR Vbeta segments and 13 reverse primers for TCR Jbeta segments. The CDR3 region of rearranged TCR beta genes was amplified from genomic DNA by a multiplex PCR assay. On the Illumina HiSeq System, the amplified TCR beta libraries were sequenced as 87-base-pair reads. The study's processing was this. A later analysis counted about 82 million unique TCR beta chains across the approximately 700 repertoires, and roughly 10 million of these chains were shared by at least two donors. A nearest-neighbor algorithm error-corrected the raw reads and collapsed the reads into unique sequences, merging closely related sequences to remove PCR and sequencing errors. To assign V, D and J gene segments, CDR3 sequences were aligned to IMGT reference sequences. For a sequence to be retained, at least a six-nucleotide match to both a V gene segment and a J gene segment was required. Rearrangements were called productive when the CDR3 lacked stop codons and stayed in frame with V and J; all others were non-productive. Following IMGT convention, CDR3 was defined as the stretch from the second conserved V-encoded cysteine up to the conserved J-encoded phenylalanine. The earlier analysis of about 590 of the donors excluded sequences that lacked an unambiguous match to a single V gene segment. An earlier analysis of fewer than 750 of the donors called V segments functional above 56.7% productive rearrangements and segregating when the between-donor standard deviation exceeded 5%. A statistical classification framework was developed to diagnose cytomegalovirus status using the catalog of TCR beta chain sequences. In a later analysis, V and J genes were assigned by comparing TCR nucleotide sequences against IMGT/GENE-DB human TR gene sequences. Using the TCRdist pipeline, a later analysis assigned CDR3 sequences along with most-parsimonious VDJ recombination scenarios. In a later analysis, each TCR beta chain was defined by its CDR3 amino acid sequence together with its V-gene family, and reads without a unique V-gene family were excluded. To address suspected cross-contamination and a sequencing artifact, a later analysis removed over 500 highly shared, low-generation-probability nucleotide sequences. In a later analysis, a clonal expansion index was calculated for each public chain from normalized within-repertoire ranks of inferred template counts. Generation probabilities in a later analysis came from a VDJ recombination model fitted to out-of-frame rearrangements, and those results were checked against IGoR. A later analysis scored TCR-TCR, TCR-HLA and TCR-CMV co-occurrence with hypergeometric tests, applying a repertoire-size bias correction to TCR pairs. A later analysis estimated false discovery rates by permuting HLA or CMV assignments 20 times. A later analysis grouped co-occurring TCRs with DBSCAN, adding TCRdist sequence similarity when clustering within HLA-allele-positive subsets. Repertoires with fewer than 30,000 or more than 120,000 public chains, plus five repertoires with anomalous nucleotide sharing, were excluded from co-occurrence clustering. The clones in this table, taken by TCRdb from immuneACCESS, are in-frame only. Not every clone is retained; where verified, under half of the shortfall comes from an unresolved V gene, and the cause of the rest is unknown. V, J and clone size were drawn from that table, and D and trimming were deduced from the DNA. The sample table holds approximately 160,000 clones, of which approximately 73% were seen once. The ten largest clones take up 1.4% to 1.5% of the sample.

The TCR originated in a man between 45 and 60 years old in good health and CMV-seronegative. The chain is made from TRBV5-6 and TRBJ2-5; the D gene cannot be named for sure. Sequencing was done on a sample of PBMCs. The CDR3 reads CASSLGNKETQYF. The nucleotides are TGTGCCAGCAGCTTGGGCAACAAAGAGACCCAGTACTTC.